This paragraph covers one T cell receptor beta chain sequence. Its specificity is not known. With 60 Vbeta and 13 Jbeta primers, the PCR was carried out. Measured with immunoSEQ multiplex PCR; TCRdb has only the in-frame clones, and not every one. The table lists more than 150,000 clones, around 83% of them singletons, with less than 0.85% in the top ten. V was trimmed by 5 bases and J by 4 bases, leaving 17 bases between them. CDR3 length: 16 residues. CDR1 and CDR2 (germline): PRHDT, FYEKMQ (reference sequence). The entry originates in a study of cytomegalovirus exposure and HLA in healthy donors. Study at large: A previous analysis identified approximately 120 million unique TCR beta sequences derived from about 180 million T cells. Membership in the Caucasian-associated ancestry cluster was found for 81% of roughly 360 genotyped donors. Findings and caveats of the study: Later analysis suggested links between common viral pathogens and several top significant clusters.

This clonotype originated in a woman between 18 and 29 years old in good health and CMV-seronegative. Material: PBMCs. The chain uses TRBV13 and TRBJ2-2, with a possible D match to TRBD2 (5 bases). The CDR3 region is CASSTDQRPTTGELFF. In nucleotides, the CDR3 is TGTGCCAGCAGCACGGACCAGCGGCCGACCACCGGGGAGCTGTTTTTT.